This T cell receptor beta chain was documented in a study of molecular identifiers for immune sequencing clone quantification. The study, taken as a whole, reports: Highly expanded clones may be undercounted when identical TCR molecules share barcodes.

TCRdb re-analysed the PCR reads in MiXCR, keeping a single row per CDR3 protein. The sample consists of around 470,000 distinct CDR3 sequences, 20% to 25% of them appearing once. CD8+CD4-CCR7+CD45RA+ cells were sorted as naive CD8 T cells. Comments on this clonotype: Antigen: not known.

The clonotype was recovered from a human donor in good health. Some libraries in this study had Jurkat cell RNA spiked in. The source material was naive CD8+ T cells from blood, with Jurkat cell RNA spiked in. Subset in this sample: FACS-sorted CD8+CD4-CCR7+CD45RA+ naive T cells.

CDR3 in amino acids: CASSEPYGRVTQYF. CDR3 nucleotides: TGTGCCAGCAGTGAACCCTACGGGAGAGTGACCCAGTACTTC. The V and J genes are TRBV2 and TRBJ2-5, with D possibly matching TRBD2 (6 bases). Germline V CDR1 and CDR2: SNHLY, FYNNEI. The CDR3 totals 14 residues. Trimming stripped 2 bases from V and 7 bases from J, with 14 bases between.